This T cell receptor (beta chain) was profiled in a study of OX40 agonist ivuxolimab in advanced cancers. Study at large: Cohort: around 79% men, mean age about 62, aged about 20 to 80. Three patients responded partially, comprising one with hepatocellular carcinoma and two with cutaneous melanoma.

A word on this clone: The antigen remains unidentified.

V was trimmed by 5 bases and J by 8 bases, leaving 12 bases between them. The CDR3 consists of 13 residues. The germline V gene has CDR1 LGHNA and CDR2 YNFKEQ. Overall study results and limits: Which antigen the expanded peripheral T cells recognized is unknown.

The protocol was immunoSEQ multiplex PCR, while the TCRdb copy is restricted to in-frame clones and leaves out a portion. The table has about 51,000 clones, roughly 84% seen once. This material consisted of CD4+ or CD8+ T cells sorted from blood, taken in a trial of the OX40 agonist ivuxolimab. The sequence was obtained from an adult with an advanced solid tumor such as melanoma, head and neck, liver or kidney cancer. This chain connects TRBV4-2 to TRBJ1-4; tentative D call: TRBD1 (6 bases). CDR3 loop: CASSFRGREKLFF. Written as DNA, the CDR3 is TGTGCCAGCAGCTTCCGGGGGCGAGAAAAACTGTTTTTT.